The sequence of this T cell receptor beta chain was determined in a study of cytomegalovirus exposure and HLA in healthy donors. Overall study: T cells numbering about 200 million yielded approximately 100 million unique TCR beta sequences in an earlier analysis. The early release's HLA-typed donors yielded roughly 85 million unique TCRs. Findings of the study overall: Exclusion as indistinguishable affected some V segments, including TRBV6-2 and TRBV6-3.

This clone was recorded only once. Its cognate antigen is unknown. All donors participated as healthy donors of bone marrow. The PCR made use of 60 Vbeta and 13 Jbeta primers. The data were produced by immunoSEQ multiplex PCR, yet TCRdb's version contains in-frame clones alone and is incomplete. Of about 160,000 clones listed, roughly 79% are singletons. CDR3 length equals 16 residues. Trimming cost V 1 base and J 3 bases; bases outside gene matches: 8. Germline CDR1 and CDR2: MDHEN and SYDVKM. The source of this sequence is a woman between 40 and 55 years old in good health and CMV-seronegative. J is TRBJ1-2 and V is TRBV28; 7 bases fit TRBD1. Sequences were obtained from PBMCs. The CDR3 nucleotides are TGTGCCAGCAGTTTATCGGGGGACAGACGCTACTATGGCTACACCTTC. Amino acids: CASSLSGDRRYYGYTF.